The next 27 T cell receptor beta chains were all read from a single sample in a study of shared clonotypes between healthy human individuals. This table comes from immunoSEQ multiplex PCR, and its TCRdb copy is limited to in-frame clones, with some not included. The sample has 500,000 to 700,000 clones; roughly 96% are singletons. CD8 cells classed as naive were CD45RO-negative and positively selected for CCR7, excluding terminally differentiated effector memory CD45RA+ cells. Sequences were obtained from naive CD8+ T cells sorted from blood. These receptor sequences come from a woman aged 30 to 39 in good health.

The rearrangement uses TRBV2 and TRBJ2-3; D ambiguous. CDR1 SNHLY and CDR2 FYNNEI come from the germline V gene. Trimming took 9 bases from V and 0 from J, leaving 10 bases between them. There are 13 residues in the CDR3. CDR3 coding DNA: TGTGCCAGTCGACTGGGTAGCACAGATACGCAGTATTTT. Translation: CASRLGSTDTQYF.

The chain combines TRBV4-1 with TRBJ1-5; 9 bases fit TRBD1. The CDR3 covers 16 residues. The J segment lost 7 bases and the V segment lost 1 base, leaving 8 bases of the junction unmatched. Germline V gives CDR1 MGHRA, CDR2 YSYEKL. CDR3 sequence: CASSQAGTGTRQPQHF. CDR3 coding DNA: TGCGCCAGCAGCCAAGCCGGGACAGGGACCCGGCAGCCCCAGCATTTT.

This rearrangement joins TRBV15 to TRBJ2-1, with a possible D match to TRBD2 (6 bases). CDR1 and CDR2 (germline): LNHNV, YYDKDF (reference sequence). The V end lost 9 bases, the J end lost 4 bases, and 16 bases lay between the germline ends. This CDR3 is built from 14 residues. CDR3 in amino acids: CATELGSGYNEQFF. As DNA, the CDR3 is TGTGCCACTGAACTTGGTAGCGGATACAATGAGCAGTTCTTC.

This sequence joins TRBV5-6 and TRBJ1-1; 12 bases agree with TRBD1. The CDR3 has 15 amino acids. Germline CDR1 and CDR2: SGHDT and YYEEEE. J lost 3 bases, V lost 3 bases, and 3 bases had no gene match. DNA of the CDR3: TGTGCCAGCAGCTGGGGACAGGGGGCCTACACTGAAGCTTTCTTT. Residues: CASSWGQGAYTEAFF.

The CDR3 coding sequence is TGTGCCAGCAGTACAGGACTACCTCAAGAGACCCAGTACTTC. Translated, it gives CASSTGLPQETQYF. The chain joins TRBV28 to TRBJ2-5; tentatively, D is TRBD2 (6 bases). The CDR3 sequence is 14 residues long. Germline V gene data show CDR1 as MDHEN and CDR2 as SYDVKM. V was cut by 5 bases and J by 2 bases, with 12 bases left in between.

This rearrangement joins TRBV28 to TRBJ2-1; no firm D call. Per the germline V gene, CDR1 is MDHEN and CDR2 is SYDVKM. This CDR3 contains 15 residues. V lost 3 bases to trimming and J lost 2 bases, with 11 bases between them. The CDR3 loop is CASSFFALAYNEQFF. The CDR3 coding sequence is TGTGCCAGCAGTTTCTTCGCCCTGGCCTACAATGAGCAGTTCTTC.

This chain links TRBV6-5 with TRBJ2-5; D gene unclear. The CDR3 is 11 amino acids. V lost 3 bases and J lost 5, with 4 bases in between. Germline CDR1 reads MNHEY; CDR2 reads SVGAGI. CDR3 sequence: CASSYSETQYF. CDR3 coding DNA: TGTGCCAGCAGTTATTCGGAGACCCAGTACTTC.

The chain joins TRBV19 to TRBJ1-6, with TRBD1 identical over 9 bases. This CDR3 spans 16 amino acids. Trimming cost V 5 bases and J 4 bases; bases outside gene matches: 6. From germline, CDR1 is LNHDA and CDR2 SQIVND (reference sequence). CDR3 protein: CASSVTGTGYNSPLHF. The CDR3 DNA sequence: TGTGCCAGTAGTGTAACCGGGACAGGGTATAATTCACCCCTCCACTTT.

The chain joins TRBV19 to TRBJ2-7; unclear D gene. Germline CDR1 is LNHDA and CDR2 is SQIVND (reference sequence). Trimming pared 5 bases from V and 1 base from J, leaving 12 bases between. CDR3 size: 14 residues. The chain's CDR3 is CASSSPSVSYEQYF. The CDR3 DNA reads as TGTGCCAGTAGTTCTCCCAGCGTTTCCTACGAGCAGTACTTC.

The V call is TRBV28, the J call TRBJ2-7; D call uncertain. V shed 2 bases and J shed 5 bases, with 10 bases lying between them. This CDR3 contains 13 residues. Germline CDR1 MDHEN, CDR2 SYDVKM. DNA of the CDR3: TGTGCCAGCAGTTTAGGGCTTTCCCACGAGCAGTACTTC. Its translation is CASSLGLSHEQYF.

This clone appeared once. This chain links TRBV27 with TRBJ2-7, with D perhaps TRBD2 (5 bases). CDR3 length: 14 residues. CDR1 and CDR2 (germline): MNHEY, SMNVEV (reference sequence). The V end lost 4 bases, the J end lost 3 bases, and 13 bases lay between the germline ends. This CDR3 reads CASSSLRALYEQYF. In DNA, the CDR3 is TGTGCCAGCAGTTCGCTGCGGGCCCTCTACGAGCAGTACTTC.

This sequence joins TRBV11-2 and TRBJ2-7; a possible D gene is TRBD2 (5 bases). V gave up 6 bases and J gave up 6 bases, with 12 bases separating them. Germline V lookup: CDR1 SGHAT, CDR2 FQNNGV. The CDR3 sequence is 12 residues long. CDR3 protein: CASRLGRAEQYF. The DNA for the CDR3 is TGTGCCAGCAGACTAGGCCGGGCCGAGCAGTACTTC.

The rearrangement links TRBV27 to TRBJ2-7, with TRBD2 matching over 7 bases. Germline V gene lookup returns CDR1 MNHEY and CDR2 SMNVEV (reference sequence). V dropped 5 bases and J dropped 2; count of bases not matched to a gene: 6. CDR3 size: 14 residues. The CDR3 DNA sequence: TGTGCCAGCAGTGAAGCGGGGCCGACCTACGAGCAGTACTTC. Residues: CASSEAGPTYEQYF.

The V call is TRBV5-4, the J call TRBJ1-1; TRBD1 matches 8 bases. CDR1 SGHNT and CDR2 YYREEE come from the germline V gene (reference sequence). V gave up 4 bases and J gave up 2 bases; unmatched junction bases: 10. The length of the CDR3 is 16 residues. The CDR3 coding sequence is TGTGCCAGCAGCCCCGGACCCGACAGGGGTAACACTGAAGCTTTCTTT. This sequence encodes CASSPGPDRGNTEAFF.

The chain recombines TRBV28 with TRBJ2-7, with a possible D match to TRBD1 (6 bases). The germline V and J ends were trimmed by 5 bases and 3 bases, with 8 bases remaining between them. This CDR3 contains 12 residues. Looked up from germline, CDR1 is MDHEN and CDR2 is SYDVKM. CDR3 bases: TGTGCCAGCAGTAGGACAGTCTACGAGCAGTACTTC. This sequence encodes CASSRTVYEQYF.

A word on this clone: The same CDR3 is also encoded by other DNA sequences in this sample. The J gene is TRBJ1-6, the V gene TRBV19; 7 nucleotides align to TRBD1. The CDR3 totals 14 residues. CDR1 is LNHDA and CDR2 is SQIVND in the germline V gene (reference sequence). V shed 3 bases and J 6 bases; nucleotides not matched to a gene: 2. Written as DNA, the CDR3 is TGTGCCAGTAGTATTGGGGACAGTAATTCACCCCTCCACTTT. Encoded protein: CASSIGDSNSPLHF.

The CDR3 region has the DNA TGTGCCAGCAGCACCCGACAGGGGGCATTCTCCTACGAGCAGTACTTC. Its protein is CASSTRQGAFSYEQYF. The chain recombines TRBV28 with TRBJ2-5, with 10 nucleotides matching TRBD1. The better agreement between TRBJ2-7 and the DNA end casts doubt on the J call. Germline V CDR1 and CDR2: MDHEN, SYDVKM. The CDR3 extends over 16 amino acids.

The V and J genes are TRBV5-4 and TRBJ1-4; D is possibly TRBD1 (6 bases). The CDR3 is 15 amino acids. V was clipped by 3 bases and J by 5 bases, with 14 bases between them. Germline CDR1 SGHNT, CDR2 YYREEE (reference sequence). CDR3 DNA sequence: TGTGCCAGCAGCTCAAGGGGGGGGGAGAATGAAAAACTGTTTTTT. It yields the protein CASSSRGGENEKLFF.

As concerns this clone: This same CDR3 is encoded by further DNA sequences in the sample. The CDR3: CASSYTEAFF. DNA of the CDR3: TGTGCCAGCAGCTACACTGAAGCTTTCTTT. The rearrangement joins TRBV28 to TRBJ1-1, with unresolved D. This CDR3 has 10 residues. Trimming shortened V by 6 bases and J by 3 bases, and 2 bases separated the two germline ends. Germline V gene lookup returns CDR1 MDHEN and CDR2 SYDVKM.

The V and J genes are TRBV7-9 and TRBJ2-1; perhaps TRBD2 as D (6 bases). Trimming cost V 0 bases and J 3 bases, with 9 bases left between them. This CDR3 comprises 15 residues. The germline V gene encodes CDR1 SEHNR and CDR2 FQNEAQ (reference sequence). This CDR3 reads CASSLAPSDYNEQFF. The CDR3 DNA reads as TGTGCCAGCAGCTTAGCTCCTAGCGACTACAATGAGCAGTTCTTC. The full variable domain, its missing parts supplied by reference TRBV7-9 and TRBJ2-1, is DTGVSQNPRHKITKRGQNVTFRCDPISEHNRLYWYRQTLGQGPEFLTYFQNEAQLEKSRLLSDRFSAERPKGSFSTLEIQRTEQGDSAMYLCASSLAPSDYNEQFFGPGTRLTVL.

The chain links TRBV7-6 to TRBJ2-1; TRBD2 matches at 13 bases. There are 16 residues in the CDR3. With 3 bases clipped from V and 9 bases from J, the junction kept 8 bases outside the gene matches. The germline gives CDR1 SGHVS, CDR2 FNYEAQ. In nucleotides, the CDR3 is TGTGCCAGCAGCTTCTCACTAGCGGGAGGGCCGGGTGAGCAGTTCTTC. As protein: CASSFSLAGGPGEQFF.

V and J are TRBV28 and TRBJ2-3; possible D gene TRBD2, 5 bases. Trimming shortened V by 10 bases and J by 3 bases, and 14 bases separated the two germline ends. The CDR3 has 13 residues. CDR1 and CDR2 (germline): MDHEN, SYDVKM. As DNA, the CDR3 is TGTGCCATCAGCCCGGGGATTACAGATACGCAGTATTTT. Translation: CAISPGITDTQYF.

This chain connects TRBV2 to TRBJ2-7, with 7 bases aligning to TRBD1. Unmatched junction bases numbered 8, after V lost 6 bases and J lost 0 bases. Per the germline V gene, CDR1 is SNHLY and CDR2 is FYNNEI. This CDR3 region has 15 residues. The CDR3 protein is CASSAGTESSYEQYF. DNA of the CDR3: TGTGCCAGCAGCGCCGGGACAGAGAGCTCCTACGAGCAGTACTTC.

The rearrangement joins TRBV13 to TRBJ1-1; unclear D gene. This CDR3 spans 12 amino acids. CDR1 and CDR2 from the germline V gene are PRHDT and FYEKMQ (reference sequence). In DNA, the CDR3 is TGTGACGGAGCGAGAGTGAACACTGAAGCTTTCTTT. This translates into CDGARVNTEAFF.

This clone showed up just a few times. This chain connects TRBV7-8 to TRBJ2-1; 7 bases fit TRBD1. The trim removed 5 bases at V and 6 bases at J, leaving 10 bases unmatched. The germline V gene encodes CDR1 SGHVS and CDR2 FQNEAQ. The CDR3 loop spans 15 amino acids. CDR3 DNA sequence: TGTGCCAGCAGCCCGAGACAGGGTCCGACCAATGAGCAGTTCTTC. Amino acids: CASSPRQGPTNEQFF.

This chain uses TRBV5-6 with TRBJ2-7; 14 bases agree with TRBD2. CDR1 and CDR2 (germline): SGHDT, YYEEEE. The CDR3 extends over 17 amino acids. Trimming took 2 bases from V and 2 from J; bases not matched to a gene: 6. The CDR3 bases are TGTGCCAGCAGCTTCGGGACTAGCGGGAGTAGAACCTACGAGCAGTACTTC. Translating gives CASSFGTSGSRTYEQYF.

The chain uses TRBV15 and TRBJ1-5; D unclear. Germline CDR1 is LNHNV and CDR2 is YYDKDF (reference sequence). V lost 0 bases to trimming and J lost 6 bases, with 3 bases between them. The CDR3 extends over 12 amino acids. CDR3 nucleotides: TGTGCCACCAGCAGAGATTCTCAGCCCCAGCATTTT. It specifies CATSRDSQPQHF.